The 3 T cell receptor beta chains listed next were all sequenced from one sample in a study of preoperative IRX-2 immunotherapy in early breast cancer. Here immunoSEQ multiplex PCR was the method, and the copy in TCRdb shows in-frame clones only, minus some. The table shows under 40,000 clones, with about 96% occurring only once. Noted treatment: preoperative locoregional IRX-2 cytokine immunotherapy. Collection took place from a patient treated with IRX-2 immunotherapy. The receptors come from a human donor with breast cancer.

J is TRBJ2-5 and V is TRBV9; 8 positions match TRBD2. This CDR3 is built from 14 residues. Germline trimming cut 3 bases from V and 5 bases from J; bases unmatched to any gene: 6. CDR1 is SGDLS, CDR2 YYNGEE, per germline. The CDR3 loop reads CASSAGGAWETQYF. For the CDR3, the DNA is TGTGCCAGCAGCGCGGGAGGGGCTTGGGAGACCCAGTACTTC.

The V gene is TRBV5-6, the J gene TRBJ2-3; TRBD1 matches 8 bases. The CDR3 is made up of 14 amino acids. Germline loops: CDR1 SGHDT, CDR2 YYEEEE. J lost 6 bases, V lost 2 bases, and 5 bases had no gene match. The CDR3 sequence is CASSLGQGRDTQYF. The CDR3 DNA follows: TGTGCCAGCAGCTTAGGACAGGGTAGGGATACGCAGTATTTT. The full variable domain, in which reference TRBV5-6 and TRBJ2-3 provide the parts outside the CDR3, is DAGVTQSPTHLIKTRGQQVTLRCSPKSGHDTVSWYQQALGQGPQFIFQYYEEEERQRGNFPDRFSGHQFPNYSSELNVNALLLGDSALYLCASSLGQGRDTQYFGPGTRLTVL.

The rearrangement links TRBV7-9 to TRBJ2-2; 12 bases match TRBD2. CDR1 and CDR2 from the germline V gene are SEHNR and FQNEAQ (reference sequence). J was trimmed by 8 bases and V by 5 bases; bases with no gene match: 6. This CDR3 has 15 residues. CDR3 sequence: CASSRTSGNVGELFF. The CDR3 region has the DNA TGTGCCAGCAGCAGGACTAGCGGGAATGTGGGGGAGCTGTTTTTT. Full variable domain (outside the CDR3, taken from reference TRBV7-9 and TRBJ2-2): DTGVSQNPRHKITKRGQNVTFRCDPISEHNRLYWYRQTLGQGPEFLTYFQNEAQLEKSRLLSDRFSAERPKGSFSTLEIQRTEQGDSAMYLCASSRTSGNVGELFFGEGSRLTVL.